This T cell receptor beta chain was captured in a study of cytotoxic CD8 clonotypes in ibrutinib-treated CLL. Turning to the study itself: Averaging across samples gave around 260,000 productive templates and 94,082 productive rearrangements.

TCRdb's copy holds only in-frame clones and misses some; the assay was immunoSEQ multiplex PCR. The profile shows some 140,000 clones, approximately 81% of them singletons. On this clone: The antigen remains undetermined.

Whole-study findings and limits: Public clonotypes were uncommon and contracted or stayed stable on treatment.

CDR3 length equals 16 residues. V shed 0 bases and J 3 bases; nucleotides not matched to a gene: 4. Germline V lookup: CDR1 LNHDA, CDR2 SQIVND (reference sequence). V usage is TRBV19 and J usage is TRBJ1-1; 10 bases are shared with TRBD1. The sequences come from PBMCs, collected after 24 months of ibrutinib treatment. The clonotype comes from a human donor with chronic lymphocytic leukemia. In nucleotides, the CDR3 is TGTGCCAGTAGTATAGACCAGGACAGGGGGGACACTGAAGCTTTCTTT. As protein: CASSIDQDRGDTEAFF. The full variable domain, its missing parts supplied by reference TRBV19 and TRBJ1-1, is DGGITQSPKYLFRKEGQNVTLSCEQNLNHDAMYWYRQDPGQGLRLIYYSQIVNDFQKGDIAEGYSVSREKKESFPLTVTSAQKNPTAFYLCASSIDQDRGDTEAFFGQGTRLTVV.